The rows below give T cell receptor beta chains drawn from one sample of a study of CD8+CD57+ T cells in acquired aplastic anemia. TCRdb itself ran the reads through MiXCR, one entry per CDR3 protein. The repertoire holds 30,000 to 40,000 distinct CDR3 sequences, with about 77% as singletons. The sample taken for sequencing was sorted CD4+, CD8+, or CD8+CD57+ T cells (not recorded which) from PBMCs. These receptors all stem from a human donor in good health, serving as a control. Each CDR3 is given with its conserved first and last residue. A D gene is named only where the DNA matches it firmly. Only some rows state a clone size, as once, few, many or a class for expanded clones.

j_call: TRBJ2-3; d_call: TRBD2; v_call: TRBV9; clone_size: once; cdr3_aa: CASSGLAEGDTQYF; cdr3_nt: TGTGCCAGCAGCGGACTAGCGGAGGGAGATACGCAGTATTTT
j_call: TRBJ1-2; d_call: NA; v_call: TRBV10-3; clone_size: NA; cdr3_aa: CAISRNANYGYTF; cdr3_nt: TGTGCCATCAGTCGAAACGCTAACTATGGCTACACCTTC
j_call: TRBJ2-5; d_call: TRBD1; v_call: TRBV6-1; clone_size: many; cdr3_aa: CASSPSPTGKETQYF; cdr3_nt: TGTGCCAGCAGCCCATCACCGACAGGGAAAGAGACCCAGTACTTC
j_call: TRBJ1-3; d_call: TRBD1; v_call: TRBV24-1; clone_size: NA; cdr3_aa: CATSDGAGGGGNTIYF; cdr3_nt: TGTGCCACCAGTGACGGCGCAGGGGGCGGTGGAAACACCATATATTTT
j_call: TRBJ2-1; d_call: TRBD2; v_call: TRBV11-2; clone_size: NA; cdr3_aa: CASSWTGGGAHHNEQFF; cdr3_nt: TGTGCCAGCAGCTGGACTGGCGGGGGGGCCCACCACAATGAGCAGTTCTTC
j_call: TRBJ2-7; d_call: TRBD1; v_call: TRBV29-1; clone_size: NA; cdr3_aa: CSVVKGASTEQYF; cdr3_nt: TGCAGCGTTGTTAAGGGGGCAAGCACCGAGCAGTACTTC
j_call: TRBJ1-2; d_call: NA; v_call: TRBV19; clone_size: NA; cdr3_aa: CASSLGGPGYTF; cdr3_nt: TGTGCCAGTAGCCTGGGGGGTCCTGGCTACACCTTC
j_call: TRBJ2-7; d_call: TRBD1; v_call: TRBV6-1; clone_size: NA; cdr3_aa: CASRVGQGALSYEQYF; cdr3_nt: TGTGCCAGCAGGGTAGGACAGGGGGCTCTAAGCTACGAGCAGTACTTC
j_call: TRBJ2-7; d_call: NA; v_call: TRBV29-1; clone_size: NA; cdr3_aa: CSVEVGIEQYF; cdr3_nt: TGCAGCGTTGAAGTCGGGATCGAGCAGTACTTC
j_call: TRBJ1-1; d_call: NA; v_call: TRBV7-9; clone_size: once; cdr3_aa: CASSPRTANTEAFF; cdr3_nt: TGTGCCAGCAGCCCCCGGACAGCGAACACTGAAGCTTTCTTT
j_call: TRBJ2-1; d_call: NA; v_call: TRBV10-3; clone_size: NA; cdr3_aa: CAISELGANSYNEQFF; cdr3_nt: TGTGCCATCAGTGAGTTAGGAGCGAACTCCTACAATGAGCAGTTCTTC
j_call: TRBJ2-2; d_call: NA; v_call: TRBV20-1; clone_size: NA; cdr3_aa: CSARGELFF; cdr3_nt: TGCAGTGCTAGAGGGGAGCTGTTTTTT
j_call: TRBJ1-1; d_call: TRBD1; v_call: TRBV2; clone_size: NA; cdr3_aa: CASSERSAGGTEAFF; cdr3_nt: TGTGCCAGCAGTGAACGTTCGGCAGGGGGCACTGAAGCTTTCTTT
j_call: TRBJ2-1; d_call: NA; v_call: TRBV7-8; clone_size: NA; cdr3_aa: CASSLQGRSSYNEQFF; cdr3_nt: TGTGCCAGCAGCTTACAAGGACGGAGCTCCTACAATGAGCAGTTCTTC
j_call: TRBJ2-2; d_call: NA; v_call: TRBV2; clone_size: NA; cdr3_aa: CASSGDRPGELFF; cdr3_nt: TGTGCCAGCAGCGGCGACCGTCCCGGGGAGCTGTTTTTT
j_call: TRBJ1-2; d_call: NA; v_call: TRBV6-1; clone_size: NA; cdr3_aa: CASSRSRGDGYGYTF; cdr3_nt: TGTGCCAGCAGTCGAAGTCGGGGGGACGGCTATGGCTACACCTTC
j_call: TRBJ2-1; d_call: TRBD1; v_call: TRBV11-1; clone_size: NA; cdr3_aa: CASPKDGTGYNEQFF; cdr3_nt: TGTGCCAGCCCCAAAGACGGGACAGGGTACAATGAGCAGTTCTTC
j_call: TRBJ1-2; d_call: NA; v_call: TRBV24-1; clone_size: NA; cdr3_aa: CATSGTENYGYTF; cdr3_nt: TGTGCCACCAGTGGGACGGAGAACTATGGCTACACCTTC
j_call: TRBJ2-5; d_call: NA; v_call: TRBV29-1; clone_size: NA; cdr3_aa: CSALFNLGETQYF; cdr3_nt: TGCAGCGCTTTATTTAATCTCGGTGAGACCCAGTACTTC
j_call: TRBJ2-3; d_call: NA; v_call: TRBV24-1; clone_size: NA; cdr3_aa: CATSGPGTYTQYF; cdr3_nt: TGTGCCACCAGTGGGCCGGGAACTTATACGCAGTATTTT
j_call: TRBJ1-2; d_call: TRBD1; v_call: TRBV27; clone_size: NA; cdr3_aa: CASSATGQGGYTF; cdr3_nt: TGTGCCAGCAGTGCGACGGGACAGGGTGGCTACACCTTC
j_call: TRBJ1-2; d_call: NA; v_call: TRBV29-1; clone_size: NA; cdr3_aa: CSVVDSYGYTF; cdr3_nt: TGCAGCGTCGTGGACAGCTATGGCTACACCTTC
j_call: TRBJ2-3; d_call: TRBD2; v_call: TRBV4-3; clone_size: once; cdr3_aa: CASSQDRGGHTDTQYF; cdr3_nt: TGCGCCAGCAGCCAAGATCGGGGGGGCCACACGGATACGCAGTATTTT
j_call: TRBJ1-2; d_call: NA; v_call: TRBV28; clone_size: NA; cdr3_aa: CASSLETRRGYTF; cdr3_nt: TGTGCCAGCAGTTTAGAGACAAGACGGGGCTACACCTTC
j_call: TRBJ1-6; d_call: TRBD1; v_call: TRBV3-1; clone_size: NA; cdr3_aa: CARIQDRGYNSPLHF; cdr3_nt: TGTGCCAGGATCCAGGACAGGGGTTATAATTCACCCCTCCACTTT
j_call: TRBJ2-5; d_call: NA; v_call: TRBV11-1; clone_size: NA; cdr3_aa: CTCRSRDRLQETQYF; cdr3_nt: TGTACCTGCAGATCCCGAGATAGACTCCAAGAGACCCAGTACTTC
j_call: TRBJ1-3; d_call: TRBD1; v_call: TRBV29-1; clone_size: NA; cdr3_aa: CSVATGAGNTIYF; cdr3_nt: TGCAGCGTAGCGACAGGGGCTGGAAACACCATATATTTT
j_call: TRBJ2-7; d_call: NA; v_call: TRBV7-8; clone_size: NA; cdr3_aa: CASSPPMGGREQYF; cdr3_nt: TGTGCCAGCTCACCACCGATGGGGGGACGGGAGCAGTACTTC
j_call: TRBJ2-3; d_call: NA; v_call: TRBV7-2; clone_size: NA; cdr3_aa: CASSYFGTDTQYF; cdr3_nt: TGTGCCAGCAGCTACTTCGGCACAGATACGCAGTATTTT
j_call: TRBJ1-1; d_call: NA; v_call: TRBV20-1; clone_size: NA; cdr3_aa: CSARDPGLGLERTEAFF; cdr3_nt: TGCAGTGCTAGAGATCCGGGACTCGGGCTCGAACGCACTGAAGCTTTCTTT
j_call: TRBJ1-1; d_call: NA; v_call: TRBV29-1; clone_size: NA; cdr3_aa: CSVVRGWVNTEAFF; cdr3_nt: TGCAGCGTTGTGAGGGGTTGGGTGAACACTGAAGCTTTCTTT
j_call: TRBJ1-2; d_call: NA; v_call: TRBV10-2; clone_size: NA; cdr3_aa: CASTGLSYGYTF; cdr3_nt: TGCGCCAGCACAGGCTTAAGCTATGGCTACACCTTC
j_call: TRBJ2-3; d_call: NA; v_call: TRBV25-1; clone_size: NA; cdr3_aa: CASRGFGADTQYF; cdr3_nt: TGTGCCAGCAGGGGTTTTGGGGCGGATACGCAGTATTTT
j_call: TRBJ1-6; d_call: TRBD1; v_call: TRBV12-3/TRBV12-4; clone_size: NA; cdr3_aa: CASSLARQGGSPLHF; cdr3_nt: TGTGCCAGCAGTTTAGCGAGGCAGGGGGGATCACCCCTCCACTTT
j_call: TRBJ2-7; d_call: TRBD1; v_call: TRBV5-1; clone_size: NA; cdr3_aa: CASSLAVQGSYEQYF; cdr3_nt: TGCGCCAGCAGCTTGGCCGTACAGGGGTCCTACGAGCAGTACTTC
j_call: TRBJ1-6; d_call: NA; v_call: TRBV13; clone_size: NA; cdr3_aa: CASSSTTDQPANSPLHF; cdr3_nt: TGTGCCAGCAGCTCCACGACAGACCAGCCGGCTAATTCACCCCTCCACTTT
j_call: TRBJ1-2; d_call: NA; v_call: TRBV7-6; clone_size: NA; cdr3_aa: CASSGVMGYGYTF; cdr3_nt: TGTGCCAGCAGCGGAGTCATGGGTTATGGCTACACCTTC
j_call: TRBJ2-3; d_call: TRBD2; v_call: TRBV6-2/TRBV6-3; clone_size: NA; cdr3_aa: CASSYQGTIISTDTQYF; cdr3_nt: TGTGCCAGCAGTTACCAAGGGACTATTATTAGCACAGATACGCAGTATTTT
j_call: TRBJ1-2; d_call: NA; v_call: TRBV2; clone_size: once; cdr3_aa: CASSLNSRGYTF; cdr3_nt: TGTGCCAGCAGCCTAAATAGCAGGGGCTACACCTTC